A selection of T cell receptor beta chains follows, all from one sample in a study of blood T cell repertoires in COVID-19. Data came from immunoSEQ multiplex PCR; TCRdb stores just in-frame clones and leaves some out. The sample has approximately 300,000 clones; 90% are singletons. Material for sequencing was peripheral blood. The receptors shown here come from a woman between 40 and 50 years old with COVID-19, enrolled during active disease. Both conserved end residues are part of each CDR3. The D gene is left open where the match is weak. Only some rows state a clone size, as once, few, many or a class for expanded clones.

d_call,v_call,cdr3_length,j_call,clone_size,cdr3_aa,cdr3_nt
-,TRBV28,14,TRBJ1-2,-,CASLQLQGFYGYTF,TGTGCCAGCCTCCAACTACAGGGTTTCTATGGCTACACCTTC
-,TRBV27,12,TRBJ1-1,-,CASTGMNTEAFF,TGTGCCTCGACAGGTATGAACACTGAAGCTTTCTTT
-,TRBV5-6,16,TRBJ1-6,-,CASSLDSAGIGSPLHF,TGTGCCAGCAGCTTGGATTCGGCAGGGATTGGTTCACCCCTCCACTTT
TRBD1,TRBV2,14,TRBJ1-4,-,CASSPGQGGEKLFF,TGTGCCAGCAGCCCGGGACAGGGTGGAGAAAAACTGTTTTTT
-,TRBV7-9,13,TRBJ1-1,-,CASSLGGGSEAFF,TGTGCCAGCAGCTTAGGAGGGGGTTCTGAAGCTTTCTTT
TRBD2,TRBV27,19,TRBJ2-7,-,CASSSRAASTSGKSYEQYF,TGTGCCAGCAGTTCGCGCGCCGCCTCGACTAGCGGGAAGTCCTACGAGCAGTACTTC
-,TRBV2,14,TRBJ1-2,-,CASSLVGGSFGYTF,TGTGCCAGCAGTTTAGTGGGGGGGAGCTTCGGCTACACCTTC
-,TRBV27,13,TRBJ2-5,-,CASSSRGGETQYF,TGTGCCAGCTCCAGCCGAGGGGGAGAGACCCAGTACTTC
-,TRBV28,13,TRBJ2-7,-,CASSLVQNYEQYF,TGTGCCAGCAGTTTGGTCCAGAACTACGAGCAGTACTTC
TRBD1,TRBV5-6,17,TRBJ2-3,-,CASSLFGAGGFADTQYF,TGTGCCAGCAGCTTGTTTGGGGCAGGGGGCTTCGCAGATACGCAGTATTTT
TRBD1,TRBV29-1,12,TRBJ2-1,-,CSVLGTDNEQFF,TGCAGCGTTCTAGGGACAGACAATGAGCAGTTCTTC
TRBD1,TRBV11-2,14,TRBJ1-1,-,CASSLRQGAAGAFF,TGTGCCAGCAGCTTAAGGCAGGGGGCGGCGGGAGCTTTCTTT
-,TRBV3-1/TRBV3-2,16,TRBJ2-2,-,CASSQGNAANTGELFF,TGTGCCAGCAGCCAAGGTAATGCGGCAAACACCGGGGAGCTGTTTTTT
-,TRBV27,14,TRBJ2-7,once,CASSPRQTAYEQYF,TGTGCCAGCAGTCCCCGACAGACCGCCTACGAGCAGTACTTC
TRBD1,TRBV11-2,15,TRBJ1-2,-,CASSLDRGTNYGYTF,TGTGCCAGCAGCTTGGACAGGGGGACTAACTATGGCTACACCTTC
TRBD1,TRBV6-1,17,TRBJ1-2,-,CASSEGFWEDRERGYTF,TGTGCCAGCAGTGAAGGTTTTTGGGAGGACAGGGAACGTGGCTACACCTTC
-,TRBV19,15,TRBJ2-1,-,CASRDPRRADDEQFF,TGTGCCAGTAGGGATCCTCGCAGGGCCGACGATGAGCAGTTCTTC
TRBD1,TRBV27,14,TRBJ1-4,-,CASSSTGASGKLFF,TGTGCCAGCAGTTCTACAGGGGCCTCTGGAAAACTGTTTTTT
TRBD1,TRBV7-2,15,TRBJ1-4,-,CASSLGTGGGEKLFF,TGTGCCAGCAGCTTAGGCACAGGGGGAGGTGAAAAACTGTTTTTT
TRBD1,TRBV3-1/TRBV3-2,15,TRBJ1-2,-,CASSQVLRGHYGYTF,TGTGCCAGCAGCCAAGTTCTCAGGGGGCACTATGGCTACACCTTC
-,TRBV27,16,TRBJ2-1,-,CASSPFGLRAWNEQFF,TGTGCCAGCAGCCCGTTTGGTCTCCGAGCATGGAATGAGCAGTTCTTC
-,TRBV29-1,15,TRBJ2-7,few,CSVEAIGTSSYEQYF,TGCAGCGTTGAAGCTATTGGCACTAGCTCCTACGAGCAGTACTTC
-,TRBV28,12,TRBJ1-2,-,CASSSNRAGYTF,TGTGCCAGCAGTTCTAACAGGGCTGGCTACACCTTC
TRBD1,TRBV5-1,16,TRBJ1-1,-,CASSLGTGNMNTEAFF,TGCGCCAGCAGCTTGGGGACAGGGAACATGAACACTGAAGCTTTCTTT
TRBD1,TRBV7-9,14,TRBJ2-7,-,CASSPGQGYDEQYF,TGTGCCAGCAGCCCGGGACAGGGCTACGACGAGCAGTACTTC
-,TRBV4-1,15,TRBJ1-5,-,CASSQGLRANQPQHF,TGCGCCAGCAGCCAAGGTCTCAGGGCCAATCAGCCCCAGCATTTT
-,TRBV6-6,13,TRBJ1-1,-,CASRSDSHTEAFF,TGTGCCAGCAGATCCGACAGCCACACTGAAGCTTTCTTT
TRBD2,TRBV7-9,16,TRBJ2-3,-,CASSLAPRGGTDTQYF,TGTGCCAGCAGCTTAGCCCCTCGGGGGGGGACAGATACGCAGTATTTT
-,TRBV5-6,17,TRBJ2-7,-,CASSSRTIRQHSYEQYF,TGTGCCAGCAGCTCCCGAACAATTAGACAGCACTCCTACGAGCAGTACTTC